This T cell receptor (beta chain) is from a study of blood T cell repertoires in COVID-19. Study context: From the United States, Italy and Spain came samples of acute and convalescent COVID-19. In each case, the material was cDNA or gDNA derived from T cells, B-cell-depleted T cells, or PBMCs.

The CDR3 runs to 19 residues. The J segment lost 3 bases and the V segment lost 0 bases, leaving 6 bases of the junction unmatched. CDR1 is MNHEY and CDR2 is SVGEGT in the germline V gene. In the original workflow: For nucleated cells, counts were estimated from reference gene primer amplification. The table came from immunoSEQ multiplex PCR; TCRdb's copy has only in-frame clones and leaves some out. V and J calls and clone size are copied from that table; D and trimming were computed from the DNA. Here the sample spans about 190,000 clones, about 77% being singletons. The clonotype comes from a woman of 80 years or more with active or convalescent COVID-19. This chain connects TRBV6-2 or TRBV6-3 to TRBJ2-1, with 15 bases identical to TRBD2. The specimen sequenced was peripheral blood. This CDR3 reads CASSYSFWTSGGGYNEQFF. CDR3 coding DNA: TGTGCCAGCAGTTACTCGTTCTGGACTAGCGGGGGGGGCTACAATGAGCAGTTCTTC.